Listed below are T cell receptor beta chains from one sample, sequenced in a study of T-cell reconstitution after alpha-beta-depleted transplantation in children. TCRdb recomputed calls from the PCR reads with MiXCR, one row per CDR3 protein. Here the sample spans around 680,000 distinct CDR3 sequences, 16% being singletons. This sample comprised PBMCs from the stem cell graft donor, obtained from the stem cell graft. The receptor source for this set is a human donor who donated a stem cell graft to a child with acute myeloid leukemia. CDR3s include the opening cysteine and the closing phenylalanine or tryptophan. The D gene is left open where the match is weak. The size field is filled for only some rows; it gives once, few, many or a size class.

j_gene,v_gene,abundance,d_gene,CDR3aa,CDR3nt
TRBJ2-3,TRBV7-3,few,TRBD2,CASSPGTSGGRDTGTDTQYF,TGTGCCAGCAGCCCCGGGACTAGCGGGGGACGCGACACGGGCACAGATACGCAGTATTTT
TRBJ1-5,TRBV7-8,.,.,CASSLGSQAGGPQHF,TGTGCCAGCAGCTTAGGTAGCCAGGCCGGTGGGCCCCAGCATTTT
TRBJ1-2,TRBV7-2,.,TRBD1,CASSFQGGSSYGYTF,TGTGCCAGCAGCTTCCAGGGGGGGTCTAGCTATGGCTACACCTTC
TRBJ1-1,TRBV20-1,many,.,CSAKASFSEAFF,TGCAGTGCTAAGGCCAGTTTTTCTGAAGCTTTCTTT
TRBJ2-7,TRBV7-9,.,TRBD1,CASPPGQGSYEQYF,TGTGCCAGCCCCCCGGGACAGGGCTCCTACGAGCAGTACTTC
TRBJ2-2,TRBV12-3/TRBV12-4,.,TRBD2,CASSPGLADTGELFF,TGTGCCAGCAGTCCAGGACTAGCGGACACCGGGGAGCTGTTTTTT
TRBJ2-3,TRBV29-1,.,TRBD1,CSVGLIGTGATDTQYF,TGCAGCGTTGGATTGATAGGGACAGGGGCCACAGATACGCAGTATTTT
TRBJ1-1,TRBV20-1,many,.,CSAKRGRQAFF,TGCAGTGCTAAAAGGGGCAGGCAAGCTTTCTTT
TRBJ1-1,TRBV20-1,many,.,CSARDPSVDTEAFF,TGCAGTGCTAGAGATCCTTCTGTGGACACTGAAGCTTTCTTT
TRBJ1-4,TRBV7-6,.,.,CASSLTGGLMNEKLFF,TGTGCCAGCAGCCTCACTGGGGGACTCATGAATGAAAAACTGTTTTTT
TRBJ2-1,TRBV5-1,many,.,CASSGQGDLRRNEQFF,TGCGCCAGCAGCGGACAAGGGGACCTCCGTCGAAATGAGCAGTTCTTC
TRBJ2-5,TRBV20-1,many,.,CSAERGAQETQYF,TGCAGTGCCGAGAGGGGGGCCCAAGAGACCCAGTACTTC
TRBJ1-1,TRBV4-2,.,.,CASSTNLQGVGNTEAFF,TGTGCCAGCAGCACCAACTTACAGGGTGTGGGGAACACTGAAGCTTTCTTT
TRBJ1-1,TRBV6-1,many,.,CASSTGRAVETEAFF,TGTGCCAGCAGTACAGGGAGAGCGGTGGAGACTGAAGCTTTCTTT
TRBJ2-1,TRBV19,many,.,CASSTLLQGNEQFF,TGTGCCAGTAGTACCCTATTACAGGGCAATGAGCAGTTCTTC
TRBJ2-4,TRBV12-3/TRBV12-4,.,.,CASSFLWRGAKNIQYF,TGTGCCAGCAGTTTCCTGTGGAGAGGGGCCAAAAACATTCAGTACTTC
TRBJ2-6,TRBV5-1,once,.,CASSFMAGSSVANVLTF,TGCGCCAGCAGCTTCATGGCAGGTTCTTCTGTGGCCAACGTCCTGACTTTC
TRBJ1-1,TRBV20-1,many,.,CSARATVNTEAFF,TGCAGTGCTAGAGCAACGGTGAACACTGAAGCTTTCTTT
TRBJ2-2,TRBV20-1,.,.,CSASFQGRELFF,TGCAGTGCTAGTTTCCAGGGAAGGGAGCTGTTTTTT
TRBJ2-5,TRBV12-3/TRBV12-4,many,.,CASSFPSQETQYF,TGTGCCAGCAGTTTCCCCAGCCAAGAGACCCAGTACTTC
TRBJ1-2,TRBV7-9,few,.,CASSLGGGLTNYGYTF,TGTGCCAGCAGCTTAGGGGGCGGACTAACTAACTATGGCTACACCTTC
TRBJ2-3,TRBV11-2,.,TRBD1,CASSNTGGDTQYF,TGTGCCAGCAGTAATACAGGGGGAGATACGCAGTATTTT
TRBJ1-3,TRBV10-3,many,.,CAISEGQTDSGNTIYF,TGTGCCATCAGTGAGGGACAGACCGACTCTGGAAACACCATATATTTT
TRBJ2-3,TRBV15,.,.,CATSREGLITDTQYF,TGTGCCACCAGCAGAGAAGGACTGATAACAGATACGCAGTATTTT
TRBJ2-5,TRBV28,many,TRBD1,CASRTGGVETQYF,TGTGCCAGCAGAACAGGGGGTGTGGAGACCCAGTACTTC
TRBJ2-2,TRBV30,few,TRBD1,CAWSPGQGGGELFF,TGTGCCTGGAGTCCGGGACAGGGAGGCGGGGAGCTGTTTTTT
TRBJ2-2,TRBV15,.,.,CATRREGIAAGELFF,TGTGCCACCAGGAGAGAGGGGATTGCGGCCGGGGAGCTGTTTTTT
TRBJ2-2,TRBV20-1,.,TRBD2,CSARDTGLAGGPGTGELFF,TGCAGTGCTAGAGACACCGGACTAGCGGGGGGGCCGGGCACCGGGGAGCTGTTTTTT
TRBJ1-2,TRBV20-1,many,.,CSFLGQRWGDYGYTF,TGCAGTTTTCTCGGACAGCGATGGGGGGACTATGGCTACACCTTC
TRBJ1-6,TRBV12-3/TRBV12-4,many,TRBD1,CASSSRTGGESPLHF,TGTGCCAGCAGTTCCCGGACAGGGGGGGAGTCACCCCTCCACTTT